Listed below are T cell receptor beta chains from one sample, sequenced in a study of cytomegalovirus exposure and HLA in healthy donors. Here immunoSEQ multiplex PCR was the method, and the copy in TCRdb shows in-frame clones only, minus some. The sample spans around 53,000 clones; the ten largest clones claim approximately 13%. Sequenced material: PBMCs. All receptors derive from a man aged 18 to 30 in good health and CMV-seropositive. Each CDR3 is given with its conserved first and last residue. The D gene is left open where the match is weak.

j_call	d_call	v_call	cdr3_aa	cdr3_nt
TRBJ2-5	TRBD2	TRBV9	CASTFSSGSFQETQYF	TGTGCCAGCACCTTTAGTAGCGGGAGTTTCCAAGAGACCCAGTACTTC
TRBJ1-1	.	TRBV11-3	CASSFDEVNTEAFF	TGTGCCAGCAGCTTTGACGAGGTGAACACTGAAGCTTTCTTT
TRBJ2-7	.	TRBV5-6	CASSSARLEYSYEQYF	TGTGCCAGCAGCTCAGCCCGACTAGAATACTCCTACGAGCAGTACTTC
TRBJ2-1	TRBD2	TRBV5-1	CASSPGTSGNEQFF	TGCGCCAGCAGCCCGGGGACTAGCGGTAATGAGCAGTTCTTC
TRBJ2-1	TRBD2	TRBV30	CAWNLLAGVFGEQFF	TGTGCCTGGAACCTACTAGCGGGAGTGTTCGGTGAGCAGTTCTTC
TRBJ2-6	TRBD2	TRBV30	CAWLGTIDYSGANVLTF	TGTGCCTGGCTAGGGACTATCGATTACTCTGGGGCCAACGTCCTGACTTTC
TRBJ1-6	TRBD1	TRBV6-5	CASSLKGAHSPLHF	TGTGCCAGCAGTTTGAAGGGGGCGCATTCACCCCTCCACTTT
TRBJ1-5	.	TRBV15	CATSRERAGDSNQPQHF	TGTGCCACCAGCAGAGAGAGGGCAGGGGATAGCAATCAGCCCCAGCATTTT
TRBJ2-1	.	TRBV11-1	CASSQSGAYNEQFF	TGTGCCAGCAGCCAAAGCGGTGCCTACAATGAGCAGTTCTTC
TRBJ1-5	TRBD1	TRBV27	CASSGQGAPGNQPQHF	TGTGCCAGCAGCGGACAGGGGGCGCCGGGCAATCAGCCCCAGCATTTT
TRBJ2-3	TRBD2	TRBV5-8	CASSPGLASTDTQYF	TGTGCCAGCAGCCCGGGACTAGCTAGCACAGATACGCAGTATTTT
TRBJ2-4	.	TRBV5-4	CASSSEPRRAKNIQYF	TGTGCCAGCAGCTCTGAACCGCGGAGGGCCAAAAACATTCAGTACTTC
TRBJ2-5	TRBD1	TRBV6-1	CASSERTGAETQYF	TGTGCCAGCAGTGAAAGGACAGGGGCAGAGACCCAGTACTTC
TRBJ2-3	TRBD1	TRBV28	CASSLGQDYTQYF	TGTGCCAGCAGTTTAGGACAGGACTATACGCAGTATTTT
TRBJ1-2	.	TRBV9	CASSALDINGYTF	TGTGCCAGCAGCGCCCTAGATATTAATGGTTACACCTTC
TRBJ1-2	.	TRBV5-8	CASTTRGGADGYTF	TGTGCCAGCACCACCCGGGGGGGGGCTGATGGCTACACCTTC
TRBJ2-1	.	TRBV25-1	CASSEFISSYNEQFF	TGTGCCAGCAGTGAATTTATCAGCTCCTACAATGAGCAGTTCTTC
TRBJ2-2	TRBD2	TRBV7-8	CASSLLASGDTGELFF	TGTGCCAGCAGCTTATTGGCTAGCGGGGACACCGGGGAGCTGTTTTTT
TRBJ2-2	TRBD1	TRBV6-5	CASSYLTGQGNGELFF	TGTGCCAGCAGTTACTTAACGGGACAGGGGAACGGGGAGCTGTTTTTT
TRBJ2-1	TRBD2	TRBV4-1	CASSQSPGLVVDEQFF	TGCGCCAGCAGCCAAAGTCCGGGACTAGTGGTCGATGAGCAGTTCTTC
TRBJ2-3	TRBD1	TRBV7-8	CASSPRGQGAADTQYF	TGTGCCAGCAGCCCTAGAGGCCAGGGGGCAGCAGATACGCAGTATTTT
TRBJ2-5	TRBD2	TRBV7-2	CASSGYLGLAEETQYF	TGTGCCAGCAGCGGATACTTGGGACTAGCGGAAGAGACCCAGTACTTC
TRBJ2-7	.	TRBV10-3	CAISESGSSYEQYF	TGTGCCATCAGTGAGTCGGGGAGCTCCTACGAGCAGTACTTC
TRBJ2-7	.	TRBV15	CATSRKNMTGRYEQYF	TGTGCCACCAGCAGAAAAAACATGACAGGTCGCTACGAGCAGTACTTC
TRBJ2-7	TRBD1	TRBV7-9	CASGGQGVNEQYF	TGTGCCAGCGGTGGACAGGGGGTAAACGAGCAGTACTTC
TRBJ2-7	TRBD2	TRBV4-1	CASSQEKGGDTYEQYF	TGCGCCAGCAGCCAAGAGAAGGGAGGGGATACCTACGAGCAGTACTTC
TRBJ2-7	TRBD2	TRBV28	CASSLGLAPTYEQYF	TGTGCCAGCAGTTTGGGACTAGCGCCGACCTACGAGCAGTACTTC